The 29 T cell receptor beta chains reported below all come from one sample, sequenced in a study of cytomegalovirus exposure and HLA in healthy donors (TCRdb year 2017). The library was built by means of the immunoSEQ multiplex PCR assay. For the multiplex PCR, a mixture combining 60 forward primers for TCR Vbeta segments and 13 reverse primers for TCR Jbeta segments was used. The table comes from immuneACCESS by way of TCRdb, which keeps in-frame sequences with V and J called. Part of the clones is missing from these tables; in studies checked, under half for an unresolved V gene and the rest for unknown reasons. Across this sample there are 170,000 or so clones, with around 80% seen only once. The ten largest clones capture 1% of the sample. Sequenced sample: PBMCs. The receptors were sampled from a woman in her forties or fifties in good health and CMV-seropositive.

This chain uses TRBV30 with TRBJ1-2; unclear D gene. From germline, CDR1 is GTSNPN and CDR2 SVGIG (reference sequence). V was clipped by 0 bases and J by 3 bases, with 11 bases between them. The CDR3 is 14 amino acids. CDR3 DNA sequence: TGTGCCTGGAGTGTACTGGTGCAAGACTATGGCTACACCTTC. It yields the protein CAWSVLVQDYGYTF.

V gene TRBV6-5 combines with J gene TRBJ2-1, with 8 nucleotides matching TRBD2. The trim removed 6 bases at V and 8 bases at J, leaving 12 bases unmatched. The CDR3 length is 15 residues. Germline CDR1 and CDR2: MNHEY and SVGAGI. CDR3 nucleotide sequence: TGTGCCAGCAGACCAGGACTAGCCCCAGAGGATGAGCAGTTCTTC. It translates to CASRPGLAPEDEQFF.

This clone was seen a few times. This chain links TRBV9 with TRBJ2-5; TRBD1 matches 9 bases. The germline gives CDR1 SGDLS, CDR2 YYNGEE. The CDR3 is 16 amino acids. V gave up 4 bases and J gave up 3 bases; unmatched junction bases: 10. CDR3 sequence reads: CASSPTGTGLKETQYF. The CDR3 coding sequence is TGTGCCAGCAGCCCCACCGGGACAGGGTTGAAAGAGACCCAGTACTTC.

This chain connects TRBV19 to TRBJ2-3; D is unresolved. The V end was cut by 6 bases, the J end by 0 bases, with 4 bases between. Germline CDR1 reads LNHDA; CDR2 reads SQIVND (reference sequence). This CDR3 region has 12 residues. CDR3 amino acids: CASRSSTDTQYF. The CDR3 coding sequence is TGTGCCAGTAGGAGTAGCACAGATACGCAGTATTTT.

As for this clone: One end of the junction fails to match germline, which may point to a read error. The genes are TRBV7-9 and TRBJ2-4, with D maybe TRBD1 (5 bases). Germline V gives CDR1 SEHNR, CDR2 FQNEAQ (reference sequence). The CDR3 covers 11 residues. In nucleotides, the CDR3 is TGTTCCAGCAGCTTAGAAAGGGGTCAGTACTTC. This gives the protein CSSSLERGQYF.

The chain employs TRBV5-4 and TRBJ1-2, with D unclear. Germline CDR1 is SGHNT and CDR2 is YYREEE (reference sequence). V was cut by 1 base and J by 1 base, with 8 bases left in between. The CDR3 covers 14 residues. The CDR3 loop reads CASSLLHNNYGYTF. CDR3 sequence (DNA): TGTGCCAGCAGCTTGCTTCACAATAACTATGGCTACACCTTC.

V and J are TRBV15 and TRBJ1-2; D is uncertain. Germline assignment: CDR1 LNHNV and CDR2 YYDKDF (reference sequence). Between the trimmed V and J ends, which lost 0 bases and 0 bases, there was a span of 8 bases. The CDR3 is made up of 15 amino acids. The CDR3 here is CATSRERSSNYGYTF. The CDR3 nucleotides are TGTGCCACCAGCAGAGAACGGAGTTCTAACTATGGCTACACCTTC.

This chain uses TRBV19 with TRBJ2-7, with no clear D. Germline loops: CDR1 LNHDA, CDR2 SQIVND (reference sequence). This CDR3 comprises 13 residues. V dropped 3 bases and J dropped 0 bases, with 6 bases sitting between them. This chain's CDR3 is CASSMGSSYEQYF. The DNA of the CDR3 is TGTGCCAGTAGTATGGGCAGCTCCTACGAGCAGTACTTC.

The chain has TRBV6-6 and TRBJ1-3; D is undetermined. The CDR3 is 12 amino acids. Germline lookup yields CDR1 MNHNY and CDR2 SVGAGI (reference sequence). Trimming shortened V by 6 bases and J by 4 bases, and 7 bases separated the two germline ends. Written as DNA, the CDR3 is TGTGCCAGCAGCCACGGGGGAAACACCATATATTTT. This translates into CASSHGGNTIYF.

The chain joins TRBV7-3 to TRBJ2-1; TRBD1 matches 8 bases. The V gene's germline CDR1 is SGHTA and CDR2 FQGTGA. V shed 5 bases, J shed 8 bases, and the junction held 17 bases outside the gene matches. The CDR3 consists of 17 residues. The CDR3 reads CASSQGQGPVSAYEQFF. The CDR3 DNA reads TGTGCCAGCAGCCAAGGACAGGGCCCAGTCTCCGCTTATGAGCAGTTCTTC.

The rearrangement uses TRBV6-5 and TRBJ2-7, with 10 positions matching TRBD1. Germline assignment: CDR1 MNHEY and CDR2 SVGAGI. Trimming took 0 bases from V and 1 from J; bases not matched to a gene: 3. This CDR3 is 16 amino acids long. DNA of the CDR3: TGTGCCAGCAGTTACTCCGGGACAGGGGTTTCCTACGAGCAGTACTTC. This gives the protein CASSYSGTGVSYEQYF.

This clone was seen a few times. V is TRBV6-1 and J is TRBJ2-7, with TRBD2 matching over 8 bases. Germline CDR1 and CDR2: MNHNS and SASEGT. The CDR3 runs 16 residues. Trimming took 3 bases from V and 2 from J; bases not matched to a gene: 9. CDR3 region: CASSDSDRLAPYEQYF. The CDR3 DNA is TGTGCCAGCAGTGATTCCGATCGACTAGCGCCCTACGAGCAGTACTTC.

The rearrangement links TRBV7-8 to TRBJ2-7; TRBD1 matches at 7 bases. Per the germline V gene, CDR1 is SGHVS and CDR2 is FQNEAQ. There are 15 residues in the CDR3. Trimming at V came to 1 base and at J to 5 bases, leaving 8 bases not matched to a gene. Here the CDR3 DNA reads TGTGCCAGCAGCTTAGGAGGCAGGGGGTCGGACGAGCAGTACTTC. Its protein product is CASSLGGRGSDEQYF.

The genes are TRBV28 and TRBJ1-5; 9 bases match TRBD1. The junction had 10 bases not matched to a gene; V was cut back by 6 bases and J by 7 bases. The CDR3 contains 15 residues. Germline V CDR1 and CDR2: MDHEN, SYDVKM. The CDR3: CASRPPGTGKQPQHF. The CDR3 nucleotides read TGTGCCAGCAGGCCACCCGGGACAGGGAAGCAGCCCCAGCATTTT. Full variable domain (outside the CDR3, taken from reference TRBV28 and TRBJ1-5): DVKVTQSSRYLVKRTGEKVFLECVQDMDHENMFWYRQDPGLGLRLIYFSYDVKMKEKGDIPEGYSVSREKKERFSLILESASTNQTSMYLCASRPPGTGKQPQHFGDGTRLSIL.

The rearrangement uses TRBV18 and TRBJ2-5; 12 nucleotides align to TRBD2. V shed 4 bases and J 5 bases; nucleotides not matched to a gene: 5. Germline values: CDR1 KGHSH, CDR2 LQKENI. The CDR3 runs to 15 residues. CDR3 in DNA: TGTGCCAGCTCACGGACTAGCGGGATTCAGGAGACCCAGTACTTC. This sequence encodes CASSRTSGIQETQYF. Using reference TRBV18 and TRBJ2-5 for the parts outside the CDR3, the full variable domain is NAGVMQNPRHLVRRRGQEARLRCSPMKGHSHVYWYRQLPEEGLKFMVYLQKENIIDESGMPKERFSAEFPKEGPSILRIQQVVRGDSAAYFCASSRTSGIQETQYFGPGTRLLVL.

This sequence joins TRBV15 and TRBJ1-4, with D unclear. Germline CDR1 LNHNV, CDR2 YYDKDF (reference sequence). Trimming removed 9 bases at V and 5 bases at J, with 10 bases between. The CDR3 is 12 residues long. The CDR3 DNA reads TGTGCCACAAGGCGGCCGAATGAAAAACTGTTTTTT. It translates to CATRRPNEKLFF.

The chain employs TRBV9 and TRBJ2-1; 7 bases agree with TRBD2. The CDR3 consists of 16 residues. The trim removed 3 bases at V and 2 bases at J, leaving 8 bases unmatched. Germline CDR1 SGDLS, CDR2 YYNGEE. In DNA, the CDR3 is TGTGCCAGCAGCGGGCTAGCGGTTGTTCCCTACAATGAGCAGTTCTTC. It translates to CASSGLAVVPYNEQFF.

CDR3 in DNA: TGCGCCAGCAGCGACTACAGGGAACCCTACGAGCAGTACTTC. Protein sequence: CASSDYREPYEQYF. This rearrangement joins TRBV5-1 to TRBJ2-7, with a possible D match to TRBD1 (6 bases). The germline V gene encodes CDR1 SGHRS and CDR2 YFSETQ. V was cut by 4 bases and J by 2 bases, with 13 bases left in between. The CDR3 length is 14 residues.

This rearrangement joins TRBV28 to TRBJ1-4, with unresolved D. Trimming took off 6 bases at V and 8 bases at J, with 13 bases between the two ends. The CDR3 has 13 residues. Per germline, CDR1 MDHEN and CDR2 SYDVKM. In DNA, the CDR3 is TGTGCCAGCAGACTGGCACTAAACGAAAAACTGTTTTTT. Translation gives CASRLALNEKLFF.

The V and J genes are TRBV28 and TRBJ1-4; no reliable D call. The CDR3 loop spans 14 amino acids. Germline V CDR1 and CDR2: MDHEN, SYDVKM. The V gene lost 8 bases and the J gene lost 5 bases, with 15 bases spanning the gap. The CDR3 region is CASLHRGGNEKLFF. The DNA for the CDR3 is TGTGCCAGCCTCCATCGGGGAGGGAATGAAAAACTGTTTTTT. The full variable domain, its missing parts supplied by reference TRBV28 and TRBJ1-4, is DVKVTQSSRYLVKRTGEKVFLECVQDMDHENMFWYRQDPGLGLRLIYFSYDVKMKEKGDIPEGYSVSREKKERFSLILESASTNQTSMYLCASLHRGGNEKLFFGSGTQLSVL.

J is TRBJ1-5 and V is TRBV6-4, with D maybe TRBD1 (5 bases). Looked up from germline, CDR1 is MRHNA and CDR2 is SNTAGT. The CDR3 extends over 15 amino acids. CDR3 nucleotide sequence: TGTGCTCGCCGACGGGGGAGCGGGGGCAATCAGCCCCAGCATTTT. Protein: CARRRGSGGNQPQHF.

This chain connects TRBV19 to TRBJ2-3; 7 bases match TRBD2. The CDR3 is 15 amino acids. CDR1 and CDR2 from the germline V gene are LNHDA and SQIVND (reference sequence). V trimming: 6 bases; J trimming: 2 bases; junction bases outside the gene matches: 8. The chain's CDR3 is CASSYRDYYTDTQYF. The DNA of the CDR3 is TGTGCCAGTAGCTACCGGGACTATTACACAGATACGCAGTATTTT.

This clone was seen a single time. The rearrangement links TRBV4-3 to TRBJ1-5; unclear D gene. V lost 0 bases and J 3 bases, leaving 6 bases between the germline ends. The CDR3 runs to 14 residues. In germline, CDR1 is LGHNA, CDR2 YSLEER. CDR3 residues: CASSQDTYNQPQHF. As DNA, the CDR3 is TGCGCCAGCAGCCAAGACACTTACAATCAGCCCCAGCATTTT.

The chain has TRBV7-8 and TRBJ2-1, with 8 bases lining up with TRBD2. V lost 5 bases to trimming and J lost 6 bases; unmatched junction nucleotides: 15. The CDR3 has 17 residues. CDR1 is SGHVS, CDR2 FQNEAQ, per germline. CDR3 in amino acids: CASSKYIQAGAANEQFF. In nucleotides, the CDR3 is TGTGCCAGCAGCAAGTACATCCAAGCGGGAGCGGCCAATGAGCAGTTCTTC.

The V and J genes are TRBV9 and TRBJ2-2; D remains unclear. Germline V lookup: CDR1 SGDLS, CDR2 YYNGEE. V was cut by 0 bases and J by 5 bases, with 17 bases left in between. The CDR3 spans 17 residues. CDR3 sequence: CASSVEVARVSTGELFF. CDR3 coding DNA: TGTGCCAGCAGCGTAGAAGTCGCTCGGGTGTCGACCGGGGAGCTGTTTTTT.

This chain links TRBV9 with TRBJ2-2; possibly TRBD1 for D (6 bases). V shed 3 bases and J shed 0 bases, with 12 bases lying between them. The CDR3 is 16 residues long. CDR1 and CDR2 (germline): SGDLS, YYNGEE. The DNA for the CDR3 is TGTGCCAGCAGCGGTACAGGGTATTCGAACACCGGGGAGCTGTTTTTT. Amino acids: CASSGTGYSNTGELFF. Full variable domain (remainder filled in from reference TRBV9 and TRBJ2-2): DSGVTQTPKHLITATGQRVTLRCSPRSGDLSVYWYQQSLDQGLQFLIQYYNGEERAKGNILERFSAQQFPDLHSELNLSSLELGDSALYFCASSGTGYSNTGELFFGEGSRLTVL.

CDR3 protein: CASSFSPTSGTDTQYF. CDR3 in DNA: TGTGCCAGCAGCTTCTCTCCCACTAGCGGCACAGATACGCAGTATTTT. The chain couples TRBV7-9 to TRBJ2-3; 7 bases line up with TRBD2. Germline lookup yields CDR1 SEHNR and CDR2 FQNEAQ (reference sequence). V dropped 3 bases and J dropped 1; count of bases not matched to a gene: 7. The CDR3 runs 16 residues.

The gene calls are TRBV7-2 and TRBJ2-1, with a weak D call TRBD2 (5 bases). CDR3 size: 15 residues. The germline gives CDR1 SGHTA, CDR2 FQGNSA. V was shortened by 5 bases and J by 0 bases, with 11 bases between the two germline ends. CDR3 region: CASSGLRDSYNEQFF. The CDR3 coding sequence is TGTGCCAGCAGCGGTCTCCGGGACTCCTACAATGAGCAGTTCTTC.

This clone appeared a few times. V usage is TRBV5-1 and J usage is TRBJ2-3, with 11 bases lining up with TRBD2. Germline assignment: CDR1 SGHRS and CDR2 YFSETQ. CDR3 length: 15 residues. With 8 bases clipped from V and 2 bases from J, the junction kept 7 bases outside the gene matches. CDR3: CASSGLAGSTDTQYF. The CDR3 nucleotides are TGCGCCAGTTCCGGACTAGCGGGTTCCACAGATACGCAGTATTTT.